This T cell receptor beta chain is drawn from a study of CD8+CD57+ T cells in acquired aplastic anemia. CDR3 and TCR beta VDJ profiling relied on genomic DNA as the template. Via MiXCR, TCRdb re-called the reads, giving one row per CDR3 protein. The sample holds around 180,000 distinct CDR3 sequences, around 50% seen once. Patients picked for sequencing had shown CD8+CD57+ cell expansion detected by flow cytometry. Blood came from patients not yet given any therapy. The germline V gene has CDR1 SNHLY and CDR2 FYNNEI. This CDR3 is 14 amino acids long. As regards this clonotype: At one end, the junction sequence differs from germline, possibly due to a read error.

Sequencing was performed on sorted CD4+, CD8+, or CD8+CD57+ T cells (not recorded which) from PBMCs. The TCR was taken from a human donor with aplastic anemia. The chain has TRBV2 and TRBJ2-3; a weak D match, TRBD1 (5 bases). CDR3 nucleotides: TGTGCCAGCAGTGAATCTTGGGGCACAGATACGCACTATTTT. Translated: CASSESWGTDTHYF.